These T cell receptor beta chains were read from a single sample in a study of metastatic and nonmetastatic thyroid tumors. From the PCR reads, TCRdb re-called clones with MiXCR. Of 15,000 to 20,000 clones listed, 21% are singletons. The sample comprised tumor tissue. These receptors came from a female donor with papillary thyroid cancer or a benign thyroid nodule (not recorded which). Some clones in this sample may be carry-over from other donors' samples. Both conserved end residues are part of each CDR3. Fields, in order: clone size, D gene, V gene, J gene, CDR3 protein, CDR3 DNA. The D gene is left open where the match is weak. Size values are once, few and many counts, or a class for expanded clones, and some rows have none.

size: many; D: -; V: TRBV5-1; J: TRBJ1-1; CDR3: CASSSRWNTEAFF; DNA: TGCGCCAGCAGCTCCCGGTGGAACACTGAAGCTTTCTTT
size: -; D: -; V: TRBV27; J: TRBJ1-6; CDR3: CASSLYDSGLNSPLHF; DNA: TGTGCCAGCAGTTTATACGACAGTGGGCTAAATTCACCCCTCCACTTT
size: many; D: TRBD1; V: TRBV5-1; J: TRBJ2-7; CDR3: CASGYTGASYEQYF; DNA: TGCGCCAGCGGTTATACAGGGGCCTCCTACGAGCAGTACTTC
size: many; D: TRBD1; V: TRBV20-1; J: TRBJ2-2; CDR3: CSANDRGGNTGELFF; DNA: TGCAGTGCTAATGACAGGGGAGGGAACACCGGGGAGCTGTTTTTT
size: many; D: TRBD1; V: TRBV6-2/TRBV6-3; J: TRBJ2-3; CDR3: CASTSISPGQGLPDTQYF; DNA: TGTGCCAGCACCTCAATCTCCCCCGGACAGGGGTTGCCAGATACGCAGTATTTT
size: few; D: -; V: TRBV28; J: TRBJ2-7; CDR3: CASSLLSYEQYF; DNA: TGTGCCAGCAGTTTATTGTCCTACGAGCAGTACTTC
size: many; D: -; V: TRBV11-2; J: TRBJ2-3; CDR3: CASSFERTQYF; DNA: TGTGCCAGCAGCTTCGAGCGGACGCAGTATTTT
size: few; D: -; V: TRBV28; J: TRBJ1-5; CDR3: CASSLGGPGQPQHF; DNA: TGTGCCAGCAGTTTAGGCGGACCCGGTCAGCCCCAGCATTTT
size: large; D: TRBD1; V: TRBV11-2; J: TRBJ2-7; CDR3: CASSLDRGRSYEQYF; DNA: TGTGCCAGCAGCCTAGACAGGGGAAGGTCCTACGAGCAGTACTTC
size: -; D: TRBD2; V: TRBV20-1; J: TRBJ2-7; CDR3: CSADMTSGSEQYF; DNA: TGCAGTGCTGACATGACTAGCGGGAGCGAGCAGTACTTC
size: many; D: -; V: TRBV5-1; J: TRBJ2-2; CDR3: CASSLGQNTGELFF; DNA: TGCGCCAGCAGCTTAGGCCAGAACACCGGGGAGCTGTTTTTT
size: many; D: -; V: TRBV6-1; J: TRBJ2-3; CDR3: CASKAIGDTQYF; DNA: TGTGCCAGCAAGGCAATTGGAGATACGCAGTATTTT
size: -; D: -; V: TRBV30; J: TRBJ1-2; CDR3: CAWSVSPTPSRGYTF; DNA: TGTGCCTGGAGTGTATCACCGACACCCTCTAGGGGCTACACCTTC
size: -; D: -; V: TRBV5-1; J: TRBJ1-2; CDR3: CASSLGGEGYTF; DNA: TGCGCCAGCAGCTTGGGAGGGGAAGGCTACACCTTC
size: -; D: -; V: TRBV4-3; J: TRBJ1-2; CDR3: CASSQDHTGGASGYTF; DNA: TGCGCCAGCAGCCAAGATCACACAGGCGGGGCGTCGGGCTACACCTTC
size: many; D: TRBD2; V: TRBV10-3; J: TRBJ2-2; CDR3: CAIRTSGNTGELFF; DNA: TGTGCCATCCGGACTAGCGGGAACACCGGGGAGCTGTTTTTT
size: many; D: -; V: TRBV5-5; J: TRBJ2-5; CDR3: CASSLFRLQETQYF; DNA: TGTGCCAGCAGCTTGTTCCGGTTACAAGAGACCCAGTACTTC
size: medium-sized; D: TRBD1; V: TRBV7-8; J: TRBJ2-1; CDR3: CASSWIRDRGRWAYNEQFF; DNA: TGTGCCAGCAGCTGGATCCGAGACAGGGGACGCTGGGCCTACAATGAGCAGTTCTTC
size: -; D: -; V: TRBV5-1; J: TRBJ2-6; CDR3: CASSPDGSGANVLTF; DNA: TGCGCCAGCAGCCCGGACGGCTCTGGGGCCAACGTCCTGACTTTC
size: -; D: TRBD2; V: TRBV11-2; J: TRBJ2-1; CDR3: CASSLLAGDSRGEQFF; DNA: TGTGCCAGCAGCTTGCTAGCGGGAGACTCTCGTGGTGAGCAGTTCTTC
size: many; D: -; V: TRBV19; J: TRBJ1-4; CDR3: CASSSGTRDEKLFF; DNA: TGTGCCAGTAGCTCCGGGACAAGGGATGAAAAACTGTTTTTT
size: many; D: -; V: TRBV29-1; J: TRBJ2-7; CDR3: CSVSPWGSTYEQYF; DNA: TGCAGCGTCTCCCCCTGGGGCAGCACCTACGAGCAGTACTTC
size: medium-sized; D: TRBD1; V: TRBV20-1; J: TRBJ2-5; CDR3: CSARSRGQTYQETQYF; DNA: TGCAGTGCTAGAAGTCGGGGACAGACCTACCAAGAGACCCAGTACTTC
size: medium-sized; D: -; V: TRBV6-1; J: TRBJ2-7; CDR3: CASNRGSPYEQYF; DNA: TGTGCCAGCAACCGCGGCAGCCCCTACGAGCAGTACTTC
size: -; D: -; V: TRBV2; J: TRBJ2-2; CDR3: CASSGGSLGYAGELFF; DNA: TGTGCCAGCAGTGGTGGCAGCCTAGGGTACGCCGGGGAGCTTTTTTTT
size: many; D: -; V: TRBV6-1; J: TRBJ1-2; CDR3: CASRPSSNYGYTF; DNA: TGTGCCAGCAGACCATCCTCTAACTATGGCTACACCTTC
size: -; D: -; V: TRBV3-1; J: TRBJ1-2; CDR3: CASSPRNRAWDYGYTF; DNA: TGTGCCAGCAGCCCTCGAAACAGGGCATGGGACTATGGCTACACCTTC
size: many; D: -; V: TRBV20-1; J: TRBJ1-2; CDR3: CSAPTALYGYTF; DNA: TGCAGTGCTCCAACAGCACTCTATGGCTACACCTTC
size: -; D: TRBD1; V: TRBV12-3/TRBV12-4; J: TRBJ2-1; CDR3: CASSFSWSRPRGEQFF; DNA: TGTGCCAGCAGTTTCAGTTGGAGTCGTCCCAGGGGGGAGCAGTTCTTC
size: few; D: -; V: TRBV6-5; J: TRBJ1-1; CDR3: CASSYSGVASMNTEAFF; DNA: TGTGCCAGCAGTTACTCGGGGGTGGCCAGCATGAACACTGAAGCTTTCTTT
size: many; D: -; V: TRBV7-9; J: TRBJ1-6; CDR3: CASSLEGGGHSPLHF; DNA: TGTGCCAGCAGCTTAGAGGGAGGGGGGCATTCACCCCTCCACTTT
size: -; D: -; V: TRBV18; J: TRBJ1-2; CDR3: CASSPPEASNYGYTF; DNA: TGTGCCAGCTCACCACCGGAAGCCAGCAACTATGGCTACACCTTC
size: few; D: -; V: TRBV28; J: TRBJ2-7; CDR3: CASSVASSYEQYF; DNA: TGTGCCAGCAGTGTTGCCAGCTCCTACGAGCAGTACTTC
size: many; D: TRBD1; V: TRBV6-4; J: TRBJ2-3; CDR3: CASSDSRQGSDTQYF; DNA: TGTGCCAGCAGTGACTCTAGACAGGGATCAGATACGCAGTATTTT
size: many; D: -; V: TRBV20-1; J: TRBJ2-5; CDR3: CSAIGLEKQETQYF; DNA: TGCAGCGCTATTGGACTGGAAAAGCAAGAGACCCAGTACTTC
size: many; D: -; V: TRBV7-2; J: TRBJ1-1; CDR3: CASSHTRRNEAFF; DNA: TGTGCCAGCAGCCACACAAGAAGGAATGAAGCTTTCTTT
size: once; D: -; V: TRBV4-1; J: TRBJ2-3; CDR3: CASSQGTNTDTQYF; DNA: TGCGCCAGCAGCCAAGGGACCAACACAGATACGCAGTATTTT
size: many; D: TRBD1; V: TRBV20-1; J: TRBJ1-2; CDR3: CSARGGQANYGYTF; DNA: TGCAGTGCTAGAGGCGGACAGGCGAACTATGGCTACACCTTC
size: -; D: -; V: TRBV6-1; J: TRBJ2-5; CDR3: CASSPLGGPQETQYF; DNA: TGTGCCAGCAGTCCGCTTGGGGGCCCTCAAGAGACCCAGTACTTC
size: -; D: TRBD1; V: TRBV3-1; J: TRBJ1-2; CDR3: CASSPDRGSSGYTF; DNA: TGTGCCAGCAGCCCCGACAGGGGATCATCTGGCTACACCTTC
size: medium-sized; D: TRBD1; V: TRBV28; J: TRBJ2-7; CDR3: CASSGQGGYEQYF; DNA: TGTGCCAGCAGTGGACAGGGGGGCTACGAGCAGTACTTC
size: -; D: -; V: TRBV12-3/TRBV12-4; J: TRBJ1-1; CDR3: CASSLRQDEAFF; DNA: TGTGCCAGCAGTTTACGGCAGGACGAAGCTTTCTTT
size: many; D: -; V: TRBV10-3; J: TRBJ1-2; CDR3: CAISESEGYGYTF; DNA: TGTGCCATCAGTGAGTCGGAAGGTTATGGCTACACCTTC
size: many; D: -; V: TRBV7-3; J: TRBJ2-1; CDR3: CASSPTGNEQFF; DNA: TGTGCCAGCAGCCCCACGGGAAATGAGCAGTTCTTC